The 16 T cell receptor beta chains below all came from one sample that was sequenced in a study of blood T cell repertoires in COVID-19. Measured with immunoSEQ multiplex PCR; TCRdb has only the in-frame clones, and not every one. This sample has around 140,000 clones, with 88% found just once. Sequenced sample: peripheral blood. The origin of the receptors is a man aged 70-80 years with acute or convalescent COVID-19.

The chain is built from TRBV21-1 and TRBJ1-1. TRBV21-1 is reported as a pseudogene. This CDR3 is built from 13 residues. For the CDR3, the DNA is TGTGCCAGCAGCAAGAAAAGCCGAACTGAAGCTTTCTTT. Its protein is CASSKKSRTEAFF.

The chain links TRBV6-5 to TRBJ2-7, with 8 bases aligning to TRBD2. J was trimmed by 4 bases and V by 3 bases; bases with no gene match: 8. Germline assignment: CDR1 MNHEY and CDR2 SVGAGI. The length of the CDR3 is 15 residues. This CDR3 is CASSYGRGGQYEQYF. The CDR3 coding sequence is TGTGCCAGCAGTTATGGACGGGGGGGCCAGTACGAGCAGTACTTC.

This clone was picked up a small number of times. The gene calls are TRBV7-2 and TRBJ2-5, with 10 bases lining up with TRBD2. The CDR3 spans 14 residues. Germline CDR1 and CDR2: SGHTA and FQGNSA. J gave up 5 bases and V 5 bases, and 5 bases lay outside the gene matches. The DNA of the CDR3 is TGTGCCAGCAGCACTAGCGGGATCGGGGAGACCCAGTACTTC. It codes for CASSTSGIGETQYF.

The rearrangement uses TRBV6-5 and TRBJ2-1; D is perhaps TRBD1 (6 bases). The CDR3 consists of 15 residues. Germline loops: CDR1 MNHEY, CDR2 SVGAGI. Trimming shortened V by 6 bases and J by 5 bases, and 17 bases separated the two germline ends. CDR3 loop: CASRVSGGQNNEQFF. As DNA, the CDR3 is TGTGCCAGCAGGGTATCGGGCGGACAGAACAATGAGCAGTTCTTC.

The chain has TRBV7-9 and TRBJ1-2; TRBD1 matches at 7 bases. Germline V CDR1 and CDR2: SEHNR, FQNEAQ (reference sequence). The V and J ends lost 2 bases and 6 bases, in that order; junction bases with no gene match: 12. The CDR3 runs to 16 residues. The CDR3 sequence is CASSLLWDRFVNGYTF. CDR3 nucleotides: TGTGCCAGCAGCTTACTTTGGGACAGATTCGTAAATGGCTACACCTTC.

The chain is built from TRBV30 and TRBJ2-2; TRBD1 matches at 9 bases. With V trimmed by 2 bases and J by 6 bases, 1 base remained unmatched. CDR3 length: 13 amino acids. From germline, CDR1 is GTSNPN and CDR2 SVGIG (reference sequence). As DNA, the CDR3 is TGTGCCTGGAGTAGGACAGGGGCCGGGGAGCTGTTTTTT. It translates to CAWSRTGAGELFF.

The chain combines TRBV7-9 with TRBJ1-2, with TRBD1 matching 8 bases. The V segment lost 1 base and the J segment 13 bases; nucleotides outside the gene matches: 8. The CDR3 loop spans 13 amino acids. Germline assignment: CDR1 SEHNR and CDR2 FQNEAQ (reference sequence). CDR3 DNA: TGTGCCAGCAGCTTAGGGGACAGGCGACTCTCCACCTTC. As protein: CASSLGDRRLSTF.

This clone was observed a few times. This chain connects TRBV2 to TRBJ1-6, with D perhaps TRBD1 (6 bases). V dropped 2 bases and J dropped 6 bases, with 17 bases sitting between them. Germline V lookup: CDR1 SNHLY, CDR2 FYNNEI. The CDR3 is 17 amino acids. CDR3 sequence: CASSERQAGLSNSPLHF. CDR3 nucleotide sequence: TGTGCCAGCAGTGAACGACAGGCCGGTCTTTCTAATTCACCCCTCCACTTT.

This clone was seen more than once but under ten times. The chain combines TRBV5-1 with TRBJ1-6, with TRBD1 matching 10 bases. The CDR3 has 14 amino acids. CDR1 is SGHRS, CDR2 YFSETQ, per germline. J was trimmed by 8 bases and V by 5 bases; bases with no gene match: 4. CDR3 DNA: TGCGCCAGCAGGGCTGGACAGGGGGATTCACCCCTCCACTTT. It encodes CASRAGQGDSPLHF.

The chain employs TRBV5-4 and TRBJ1-6, with D perhaps matching TRBD1 (6 bases). Germline V gene data show CDR1 as SGHNT and CDR2 as YYREEE (reference sequence). This CDR3 contains 15 residues. Deletions cut 4 bases from V and 9 bases from J, with 17 bases between. The CDR3 bases are TGTGCCAGCAGCCGTGGGGGGGGGCTGGTTTCACCCCTCCACTTT. This gives the protein CASSRGGGLVSPLHF.

The chain joins TRBV10-1 to TRBJ2-1, with TRBD1 identical over 12 bases. Losses at the gene ends were 5 bases for V and 7 bases for J; bases not matched to a gene: 12. The CDR3 sequence is 17 residues long. CDR1 and CDR2 (germline): WNHNN, SYGVQD (reference sequence). The CDR3 spells CASSPNLGTGGPNEQFF. The DNA of the CDR3 is TGCGCCAGCAGTCCGAACCTTGGGACAGGGGGCCCGAATGAGCAGTTCTTC.

The J gene is TRBJ1-2, the V gene TRBV18, with D possibly matching TRBD1 (6 bases). Per the germline V gene, CDR1 is KGHSH and CDR2 is LQKENI. The CDR3 runs to 13 residues. The V end lost 4 bases, the J end lost 8 bases, and 14 bases lay between the germline ends. The CDR3 protein is CASSLDRRGGYTF. CDR3 coding DNA: TGTGCCAGCTCACTCGACAGGCGAGGAGGCTACACCTTC.

This sequence joins TRBV28 and TRBJ2-7, with a weak D call TRBD1 (6 bases). V lost 3 bases and J lost 5, with 14 bases in between. The CDR3 is 14 residues long. Germline values: CDR1 MDHEN, CDR2 SYDVKM. CDR3 DNA: TGTGCCAGCAGTTTCACAGGGATACGGAACGAGCAGTACTTC. As protein: CASSFTGIRNEQYF.

The V call is TRBV7-8, the J call TRBJ2-3; TRBD1 is a possible D gene (5 bases). Germline CDR1 and CDR2: SGHVS and FQNEAQ. The CDR3 runs 18 residues. Trimming stripped 5 bases from V and 3 bases from J, with 24 bases between. Here the CDR3 reads CASSPHIGRAKDTDTQYF. The DNA for the CDR3 is TGTGCCAGCAGCCCACATATCGGCAGGGCCAAAGATACAGATACGCAGTATTTT.

This chain links TRBV19 with TRBJ2-2; 9 nucleotides line up with TRBD1. The J segment lost 4 bases and the V segment lost 4 bases, leaving 7 bases of the junction unmatched. This CDR3 region has 16 residues. The germline V gene has CDR1 LNHDA and CDR2 SQIVND (reference sequence). The CDR3 DNA sequence: TGTGCCAGTAGTAGGGGGACAGGGTTTACCACCGGGGAGCTGTTTTTT. This sequence encodes CASSRGTGFTTGELFF.

This clone was counted a few times. The chain combines TRBV19 with TRBJ1-1; D remains ambiguous. The CDR3 loop spans 14 amino acids. Looked up from germline, CDR1 is LNHDA and CDR2 is SQIVND (reference sequence). Trimming took off 3 bases at V and 2 bases at J, with 10 bases between the two ends. This CDR3 reads CASSIPGLNTEAFF. CDR3 DNA sequence: TGTGCCAGTAGTATCCCTGGACTTAACACTGAAGCTTTCTTT.